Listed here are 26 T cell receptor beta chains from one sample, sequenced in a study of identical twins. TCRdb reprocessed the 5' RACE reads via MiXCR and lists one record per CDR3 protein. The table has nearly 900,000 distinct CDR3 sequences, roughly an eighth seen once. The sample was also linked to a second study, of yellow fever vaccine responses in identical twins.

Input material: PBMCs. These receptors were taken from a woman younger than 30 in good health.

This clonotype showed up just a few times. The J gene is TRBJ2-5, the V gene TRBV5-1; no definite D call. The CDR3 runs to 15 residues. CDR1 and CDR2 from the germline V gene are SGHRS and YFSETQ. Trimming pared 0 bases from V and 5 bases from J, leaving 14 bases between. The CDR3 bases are TGCGCCAGCAGCTTGGCCACGGACGCACGGGAGACCCAGTACTTC. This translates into CASSLATDARETQYF.

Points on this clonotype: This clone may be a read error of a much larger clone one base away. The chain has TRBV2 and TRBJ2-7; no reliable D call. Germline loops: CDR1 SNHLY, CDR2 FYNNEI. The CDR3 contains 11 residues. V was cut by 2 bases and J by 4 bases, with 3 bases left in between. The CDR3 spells CASSEQYEQYF. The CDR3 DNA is TGTGCCAGCAGTGAACAATACGAGCAGTACTTC. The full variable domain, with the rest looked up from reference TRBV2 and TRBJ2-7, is EPEVTQTPSHQVTQMGQEVILRCVPISNHLYFYWYRQILGQKVEFLVSFYNNEISEKSEIFDDQFSVERPDGSNFTLKIRSTKLEDSAMYFCASSEQYEQYFGPGTRLTVT.

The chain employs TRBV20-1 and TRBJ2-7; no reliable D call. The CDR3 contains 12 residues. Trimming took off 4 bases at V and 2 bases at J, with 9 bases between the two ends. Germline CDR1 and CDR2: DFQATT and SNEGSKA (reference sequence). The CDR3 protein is CSATVFPYEQYF. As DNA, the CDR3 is TGCAGTGCTACCGTGTTCCCCTACGAGCAGTACTTC.

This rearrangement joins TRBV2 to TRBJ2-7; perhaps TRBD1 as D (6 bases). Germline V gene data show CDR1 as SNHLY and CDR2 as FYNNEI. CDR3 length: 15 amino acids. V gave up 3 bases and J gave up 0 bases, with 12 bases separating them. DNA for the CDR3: TGTGCCAGCAGTGACGACAGGATAAACTCCTACGAGCAGTACTTC. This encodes CASSDDRINSYEQYF.

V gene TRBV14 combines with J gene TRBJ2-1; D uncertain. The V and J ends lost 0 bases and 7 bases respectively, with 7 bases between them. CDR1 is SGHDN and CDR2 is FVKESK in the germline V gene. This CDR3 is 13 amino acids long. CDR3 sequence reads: CASSQDELNEQFF. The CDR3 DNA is TGTGCCAGCAGCCAAGATGAGTTGAATGAGCAGTTCTTC.

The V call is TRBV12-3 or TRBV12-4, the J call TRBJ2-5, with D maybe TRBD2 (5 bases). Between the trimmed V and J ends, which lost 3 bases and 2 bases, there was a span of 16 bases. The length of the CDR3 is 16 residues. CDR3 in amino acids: CASSFGVQRRQETQYF. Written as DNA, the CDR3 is TGTGCCAGCAGTTTCGGGGTCCAGCGCCGACAAGAGACCCAGTACTTC.

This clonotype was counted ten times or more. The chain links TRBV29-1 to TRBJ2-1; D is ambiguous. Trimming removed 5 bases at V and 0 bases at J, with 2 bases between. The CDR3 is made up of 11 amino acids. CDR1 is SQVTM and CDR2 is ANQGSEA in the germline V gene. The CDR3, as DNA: TGCAGCGTTCCCTCCTACAATGAGCAGTTCTTC. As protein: CSVPSYNEQFF.

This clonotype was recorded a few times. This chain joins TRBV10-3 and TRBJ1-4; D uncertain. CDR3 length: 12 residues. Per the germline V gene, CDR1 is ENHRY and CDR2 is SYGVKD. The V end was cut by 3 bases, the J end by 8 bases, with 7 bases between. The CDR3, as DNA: TGTGCCATCAGTGAAGACTTGGAAAAACTGTTTTTT. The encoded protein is CAISEDLEKLFF.

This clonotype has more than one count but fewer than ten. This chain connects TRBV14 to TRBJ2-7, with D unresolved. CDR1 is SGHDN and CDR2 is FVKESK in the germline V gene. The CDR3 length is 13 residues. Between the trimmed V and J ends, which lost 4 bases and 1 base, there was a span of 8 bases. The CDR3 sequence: CASSRITSYEQYF. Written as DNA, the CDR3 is TGTGCCAGCAGCCGAATTACATCCTACGAGCAGTACTTC.

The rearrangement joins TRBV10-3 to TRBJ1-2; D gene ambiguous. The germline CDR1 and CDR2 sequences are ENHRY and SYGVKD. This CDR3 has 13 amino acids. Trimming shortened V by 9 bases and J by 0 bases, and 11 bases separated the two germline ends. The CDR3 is CAMGSTSNYGYTF. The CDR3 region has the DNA TGTGCCATGGGTAGCACCTCTAACTATGGCTACACCTTC.

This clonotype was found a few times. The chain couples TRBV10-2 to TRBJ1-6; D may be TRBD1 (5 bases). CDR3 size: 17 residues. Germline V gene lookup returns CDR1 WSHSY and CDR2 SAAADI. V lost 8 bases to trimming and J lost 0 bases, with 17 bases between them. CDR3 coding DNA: TGCGCCAGCTCTAACGCTGAGGGGAGCTCCTATAATTCACCCCTCCACTTT. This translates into CASSNAEGSSYNSPLHF.

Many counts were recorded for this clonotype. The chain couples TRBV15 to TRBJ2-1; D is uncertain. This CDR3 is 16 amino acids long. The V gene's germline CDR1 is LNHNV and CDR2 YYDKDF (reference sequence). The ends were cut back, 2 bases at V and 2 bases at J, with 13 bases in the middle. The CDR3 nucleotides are TGTGCCACCAGCAGACCCTTCGACTTGACCTACAATGAGCAGTTCTTC. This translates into CATSRPFDLTYNEQFF. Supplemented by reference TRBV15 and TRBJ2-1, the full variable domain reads DAMVIQNPRYQVTQFGKPVTLSCSQTLNHNVMYWYQQKSSQAPKLLFHYYDKDFNNEADTPDNFQSRRPNTSFCFLDIRSPGLGDTAMYLCATSRPFDLTYNEQFFGPGTRLTVL.

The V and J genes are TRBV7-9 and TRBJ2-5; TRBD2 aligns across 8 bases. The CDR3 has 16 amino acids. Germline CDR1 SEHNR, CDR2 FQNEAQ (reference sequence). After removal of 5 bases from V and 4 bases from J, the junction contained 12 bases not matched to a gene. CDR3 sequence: CASSLPLGLGGETQYF. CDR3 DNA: TGTGCCAGCAGCCTGCCCCTGGGACTAGGTGGAGAGACCCAGTACTTC.

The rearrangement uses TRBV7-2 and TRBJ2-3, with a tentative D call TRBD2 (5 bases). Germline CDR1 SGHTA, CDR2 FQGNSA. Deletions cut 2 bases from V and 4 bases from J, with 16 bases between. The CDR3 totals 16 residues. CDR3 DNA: TGTGCCAGCAGCTTAATCTTCGAGGGCCCCCCAGATACGCAGTATTTT. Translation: CASSLIFEGPPDTQYF.

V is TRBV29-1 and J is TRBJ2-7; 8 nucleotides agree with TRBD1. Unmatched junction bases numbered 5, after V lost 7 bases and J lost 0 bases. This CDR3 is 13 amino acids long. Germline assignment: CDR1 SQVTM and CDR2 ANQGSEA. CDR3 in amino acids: CSGRQGSSYEQYF. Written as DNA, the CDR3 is TGCAGCGGCCGACAGGGGAGCTCCTACGAGCAGTACTTC.

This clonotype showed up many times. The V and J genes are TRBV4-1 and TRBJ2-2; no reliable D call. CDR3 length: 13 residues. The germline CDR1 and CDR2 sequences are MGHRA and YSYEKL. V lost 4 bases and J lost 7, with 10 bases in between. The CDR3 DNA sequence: TGCGCCAGCAGCCTCGGAGCCAGCGGGGAGCTGTTTTTT. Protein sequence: CASSLGASGELFF.

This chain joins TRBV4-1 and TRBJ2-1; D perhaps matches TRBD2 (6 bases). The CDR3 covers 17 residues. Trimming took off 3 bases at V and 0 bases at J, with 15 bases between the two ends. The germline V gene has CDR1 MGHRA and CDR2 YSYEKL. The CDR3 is CASSHGSGSSSYNEQFF. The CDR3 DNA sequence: TGCGCCAGCAGCCACGGATCCGGGAGTAGCTCCTACAATGAGCAGTTCTTC.

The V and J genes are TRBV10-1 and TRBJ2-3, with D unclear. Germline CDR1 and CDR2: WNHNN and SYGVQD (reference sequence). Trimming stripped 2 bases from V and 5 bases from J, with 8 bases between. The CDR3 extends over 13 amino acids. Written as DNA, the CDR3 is TGCGCCAGCAGTGAGAGGTCCGTAGATACGCAGTATTTT. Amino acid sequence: CASSERSVDTQYF.

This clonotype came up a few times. The CDR3 sequence is CASSEDGGIGQPQHF. In DNA form, the CDR3 reads TGTGCCAGCAGTGAAGATGGAGGGATTGGACAGCCCCAGCATTTT. The rearrangement uses TRBV6-1 and TRBJ1-5, with D hard to call. Germline CDR1 and CDR2: MNHNS and SASEGT. Trimming took 1 base from V and 7 from J, leaving 14 bases between them. This CDR3 has 15 residues.

CDR3 loop: CASSELAGQETQYF. The CDR3, as DNA: TGTGCCAGCAGTGAGCTAGCAGGCCAAGAGACCCAGTACTTC. V and J are TRBV2 and TRBJ2-5, with D tentatively TRBD2 (5 bases). The CDR3 loop spans 14 amino acids. The germline V and J ends were trimmed by 3 bases and 1 base, with 9 bases remaining between them. Germline V lookup: CDR1 SNHLY, CDR2 FYNNEI.

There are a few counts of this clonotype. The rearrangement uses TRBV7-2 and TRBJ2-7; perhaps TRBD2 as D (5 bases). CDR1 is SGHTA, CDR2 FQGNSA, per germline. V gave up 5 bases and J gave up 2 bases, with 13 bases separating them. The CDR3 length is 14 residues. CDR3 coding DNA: TGTGCCAGCAGCCAAGTAGCGCAGGCCTACGAGCAGTACTTC. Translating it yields CASSQVAQAYEQYF.

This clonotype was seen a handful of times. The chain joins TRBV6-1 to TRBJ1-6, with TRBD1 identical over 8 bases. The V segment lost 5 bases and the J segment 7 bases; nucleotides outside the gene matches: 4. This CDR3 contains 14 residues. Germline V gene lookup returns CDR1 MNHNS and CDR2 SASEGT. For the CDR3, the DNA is TGTGCCAGCAGTAAGGGACAGGCGAATTCACCCCTCCACTTT. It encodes CASSKGQANSPLHF.

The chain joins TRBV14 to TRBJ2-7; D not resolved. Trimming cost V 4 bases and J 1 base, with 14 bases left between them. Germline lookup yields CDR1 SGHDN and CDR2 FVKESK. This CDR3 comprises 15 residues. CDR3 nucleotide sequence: TGTGCCAGCAGCCCATTTCGACTGGAATCCTACGAGCAGTACTTC. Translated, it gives CASSPFRLESYEQYF.

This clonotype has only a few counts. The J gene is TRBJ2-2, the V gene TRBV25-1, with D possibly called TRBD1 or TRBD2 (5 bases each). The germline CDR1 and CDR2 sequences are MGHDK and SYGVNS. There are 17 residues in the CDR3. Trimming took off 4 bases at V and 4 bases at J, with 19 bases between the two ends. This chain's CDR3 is CASSVGHTGLSTGELFF. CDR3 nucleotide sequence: TGTGCCAGCAGTGTGGGGCATACGGGGTTGAGCACCGGGGAGCTGTTTTTT.

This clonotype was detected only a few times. The CDR3 sequence: CATSDLTSYEQFF. The DNA of the CDR3 is TGTGCCACCAGTGACTTAACTAGCTATGAGCAGTTCTTC. The chain combines TRBV24-1 with TRBJ2-1; weak D call: TRBD2 (6 bases). Trimming removed 4 bases from V and 8 bases from J, with 11 bases in between. Germline CDR1 reads KGHDR; CDR2 reads SFDVKD. This CDR3 is 13 amino acids long.

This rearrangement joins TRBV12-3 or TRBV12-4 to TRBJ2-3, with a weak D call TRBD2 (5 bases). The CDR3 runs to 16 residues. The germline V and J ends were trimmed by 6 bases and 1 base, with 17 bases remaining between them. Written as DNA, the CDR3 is TGTGCCAGCAGCCCTTGGGCGGGTACAGGCACAGATACGCAGTATTTT. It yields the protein CASSPWAGTGTDTQYF.